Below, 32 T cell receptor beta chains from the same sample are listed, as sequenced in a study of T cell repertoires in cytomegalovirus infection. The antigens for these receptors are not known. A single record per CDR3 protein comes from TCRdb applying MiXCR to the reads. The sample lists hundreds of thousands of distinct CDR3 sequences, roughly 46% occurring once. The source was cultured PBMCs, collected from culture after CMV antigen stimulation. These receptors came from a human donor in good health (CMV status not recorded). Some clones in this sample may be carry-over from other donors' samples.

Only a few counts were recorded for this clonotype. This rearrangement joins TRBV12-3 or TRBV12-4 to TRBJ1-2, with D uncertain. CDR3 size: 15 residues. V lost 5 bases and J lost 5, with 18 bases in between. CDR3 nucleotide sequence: TGTGCCAGCAGTCCACCGACGGTCCCTTCTTATGGCTACACCTTC. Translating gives CASSPPTVPSYGYTF.

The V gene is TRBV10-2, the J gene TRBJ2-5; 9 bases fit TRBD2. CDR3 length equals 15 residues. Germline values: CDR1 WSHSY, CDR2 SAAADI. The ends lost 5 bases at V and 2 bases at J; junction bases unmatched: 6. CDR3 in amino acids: CASSNRLAVQETQYF. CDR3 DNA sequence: TGCGCCAGCAGTAACAGACTAGCGGTACAAGAGACCCAGTACTTC.

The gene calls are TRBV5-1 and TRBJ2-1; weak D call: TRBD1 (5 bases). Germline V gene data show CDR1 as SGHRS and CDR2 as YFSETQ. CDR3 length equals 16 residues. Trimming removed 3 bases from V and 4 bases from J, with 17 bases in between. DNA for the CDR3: TGCGCCAGCAGCTCGACAGCCCGATTCGGGTACAATGAGCAGTTCTTC. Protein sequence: CASSSTARFGYNEQFF.

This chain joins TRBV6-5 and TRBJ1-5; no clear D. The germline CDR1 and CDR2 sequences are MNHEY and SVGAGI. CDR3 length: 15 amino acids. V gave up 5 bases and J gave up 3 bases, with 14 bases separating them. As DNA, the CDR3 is TGTGCCAGCAGTCAGTTTCAGAGTAACAATCAGCCCCAGCATTTT. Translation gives CASSQFQSNNQPQHF.

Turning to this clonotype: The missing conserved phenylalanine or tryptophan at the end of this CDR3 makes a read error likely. CDR3 sequence: CASSSTGVDGYTL. In DNA, the CDR3 is TGTGCCAGCAGCTCTACAGGGGTAGACGGCTACACCTTA. The chain recombines TRBV7-2 with TRBJ1-2, with 7 bases matching TRBD1. The trim removed 4 bases at V and 8 bases at J, leaving 7 bases unmatched. This CDR3 is 13 amino acids long. Germline CDR1 reads SGHTA; CDR2 reads FQGNSA.

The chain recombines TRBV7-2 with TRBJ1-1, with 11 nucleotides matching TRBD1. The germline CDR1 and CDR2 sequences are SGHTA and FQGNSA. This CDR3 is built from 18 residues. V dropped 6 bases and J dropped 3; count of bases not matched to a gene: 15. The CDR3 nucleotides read TGTGCCAGCAGTACTCCGGGACAGGGGGGATTTAGGGACACTGAAGCTTTCTTT. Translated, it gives CASSTPGQGGFRDTEAFF.

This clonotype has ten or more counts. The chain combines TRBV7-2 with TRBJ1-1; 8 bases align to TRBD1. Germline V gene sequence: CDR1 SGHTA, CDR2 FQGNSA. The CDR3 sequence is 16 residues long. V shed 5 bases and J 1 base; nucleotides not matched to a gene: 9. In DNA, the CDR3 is TGTGCCAGCAGCATTCTGGGGACAGGCGCGAACACTGAAGCTTTCTTT. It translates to CASSILGTGANTEAFF.

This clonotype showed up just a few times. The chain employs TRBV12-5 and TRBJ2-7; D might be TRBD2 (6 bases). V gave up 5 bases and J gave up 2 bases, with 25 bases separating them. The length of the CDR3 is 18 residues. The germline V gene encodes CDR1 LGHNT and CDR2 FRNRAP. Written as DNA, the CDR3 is TGTGCTAGTGGTCCCTCTGGGCCCCCGAGGGAGGAGACCTACGAGCAGTACTTC. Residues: CASGPSGPPREETYEQYF. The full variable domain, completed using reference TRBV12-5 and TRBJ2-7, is DARVTQTPRHKVTEMGQEVTMRCQPILGHNTVFWYRQTMMQGLELLAYFRNRAPLDDSGMPKDRFSAEMPDATLATLKIQPSEPRDSAVYFCASGPSGPPREETYEQYFGPGTRLTVT.

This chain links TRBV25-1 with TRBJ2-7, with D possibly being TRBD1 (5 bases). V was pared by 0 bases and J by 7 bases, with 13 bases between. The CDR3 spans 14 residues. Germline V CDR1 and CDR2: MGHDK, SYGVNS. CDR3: CASSEYLGQGEQYF. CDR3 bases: TGTGCCAGCAGTGAATATTTGGGGCAGGGTGAGCAGTACTTC.

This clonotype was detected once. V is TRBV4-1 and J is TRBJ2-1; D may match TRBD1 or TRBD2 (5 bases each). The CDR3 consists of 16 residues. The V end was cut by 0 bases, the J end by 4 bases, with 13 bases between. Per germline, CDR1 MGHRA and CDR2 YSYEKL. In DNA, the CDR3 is TGCGCCAGCAGCCAAGAGGCCAGGGACCCTTACAATGAGCAGTTCTTC. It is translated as CASSQEARDPYNEQFF.

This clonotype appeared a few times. The CDR3 sequence is CASSSGTGASTNYGYTF. In nucleotides, the CDR3 is TGTGCCAGCAGCTCCGGGACAGGGGCCTCTACTAACTATGGCTACACCTTC. The chain employs TRBV11-2 and TRBJ1-2; 10 bases align to TRBD1. V gave up 4 bases and J gave up 0 bases; unmatched junction bases: 8. CDR3 length: 17 amino acids. CDR1 SGHAT and CDR2 FQNNGV come from the germline V gene.

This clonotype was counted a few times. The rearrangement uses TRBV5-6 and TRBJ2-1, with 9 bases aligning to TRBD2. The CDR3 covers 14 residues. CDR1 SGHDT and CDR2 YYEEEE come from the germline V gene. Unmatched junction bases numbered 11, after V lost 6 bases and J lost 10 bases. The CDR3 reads CASKGLASLREQFF. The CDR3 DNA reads TGTGCCAGCAAGGGACTAGCTTCCCTGAGAGAGCAGTTCTTC.

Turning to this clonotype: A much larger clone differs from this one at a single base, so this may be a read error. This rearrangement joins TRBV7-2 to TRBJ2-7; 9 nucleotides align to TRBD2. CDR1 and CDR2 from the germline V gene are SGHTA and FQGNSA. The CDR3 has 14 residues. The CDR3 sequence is CASSLAGPTYEKYF. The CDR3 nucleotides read TGTGCCAGCAGCCTAGCGGGACCCACCTACGAGAAGTACTTC. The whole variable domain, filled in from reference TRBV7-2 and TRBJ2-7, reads GAGVSQSPSNKVTEKGKDVELRCDPISGHTALYWYRQSLGQGLEFLIYFQGNSAPDKSGLPSDRFSAERTGGSVSTLTIQRTQQEDSAVYLCASSLAGPTYEKYFGPGTRLTVT.

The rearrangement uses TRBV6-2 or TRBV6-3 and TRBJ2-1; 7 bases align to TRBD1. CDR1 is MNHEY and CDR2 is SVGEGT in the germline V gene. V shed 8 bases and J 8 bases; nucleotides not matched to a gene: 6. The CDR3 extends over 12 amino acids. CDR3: CASYDRVDEQFF. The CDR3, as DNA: TGTGCCAGCTATGACAGGGTGGATGAGCAGTTCTTC.

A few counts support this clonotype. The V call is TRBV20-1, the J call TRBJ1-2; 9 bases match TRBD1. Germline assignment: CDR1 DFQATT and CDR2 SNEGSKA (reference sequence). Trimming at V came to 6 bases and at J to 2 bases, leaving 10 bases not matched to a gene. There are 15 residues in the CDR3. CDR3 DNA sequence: TGCAGTGCCCGGACCGGGACAGGGCGAAACTATGGCTACACCTTC. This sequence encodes CSARTGTGRNYGYTF.

This CDR3 is CASSFRREGTYEQYF. The CDR3 DNA reads as TGTGCCAGCAGCTTTCGCAGGGAAGGAACCTACGAGCAGTACTTC. The chain joins TRBV7-9 to TRBJ2-7; perhaps TRBD1 as D (5 bases). Germline V lookup: CDR1 SEHNR, CDR2 FQNEAQ (reference sequence). Trimming took 3 bases from V and 2 from J, leaving 14 bases between them. The CDR3 extends over 15 amino acids.

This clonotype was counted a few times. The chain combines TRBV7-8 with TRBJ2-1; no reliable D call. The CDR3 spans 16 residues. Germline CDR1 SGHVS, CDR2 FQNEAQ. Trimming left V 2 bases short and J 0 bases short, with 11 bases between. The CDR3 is CASSLSGVSSYNEQFF. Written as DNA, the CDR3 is TGTGCCAGCAGCTTATCTGGGGTAAGCTCCTACAATGAGCAGTTCTTC.

CDR3 sequence (DNA): TGTGCCAGCAGTTACTCGGGACAGGGTTTTCTATACGAGCAGTACTTC. This sequence encodes CASSYSGQGFLYEQYF. This rearrangement joins TRBV6-8 to TRBJ2-7, with TRBD1 identical over 9 bases. Losses at the gene ends were 0 bases for V and 4 bases for J; bases not matched to a gene: 7. The CDR3 spans 16 residues. CDR1 is MNHGY and CDR2 is SAAAGT in the germline V gene.

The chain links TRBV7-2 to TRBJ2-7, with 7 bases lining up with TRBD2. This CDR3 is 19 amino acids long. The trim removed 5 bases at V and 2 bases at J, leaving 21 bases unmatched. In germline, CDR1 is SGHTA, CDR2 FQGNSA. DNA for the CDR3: TGTGCCAGCAGCCATGTTGTCTGGGGGAGGGCTGAAGAGGCCTACGAGCAGTACTTC. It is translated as CASSHVVWGRAEEAYEQYF. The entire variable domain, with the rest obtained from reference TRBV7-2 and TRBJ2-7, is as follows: GAGVSQSPSNKVTEKGKDVELRCDPISGHTALYWYRQSLGQGLEFLIYFQGNSAPDKSGLPSDRFSAERTGGSVSTLTIQRTQQEDSAVYLCASSHVVWGRAEEAYEQYFGPGTRLTVT.

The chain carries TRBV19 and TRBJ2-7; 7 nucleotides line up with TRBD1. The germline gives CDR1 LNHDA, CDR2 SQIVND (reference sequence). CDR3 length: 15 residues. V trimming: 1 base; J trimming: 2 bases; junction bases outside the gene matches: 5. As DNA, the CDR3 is TGTGCCAGTAGTATAGCCTGGGACAGTACCTACGAGCAGTACTTC. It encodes CASSIAWDSTYEQYF.

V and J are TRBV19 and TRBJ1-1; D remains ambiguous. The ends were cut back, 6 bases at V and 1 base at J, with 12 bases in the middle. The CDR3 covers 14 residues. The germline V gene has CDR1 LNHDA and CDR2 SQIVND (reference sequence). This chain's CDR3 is CASRWGTSNTEAFF. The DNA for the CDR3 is TGTGCCAGTAGGTGGGGAACCTCGAACACTGAAGCTTTCTTT. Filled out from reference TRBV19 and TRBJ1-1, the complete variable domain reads DGGITQSPKYLFRKEGQNVTLSCEQNLNHDAMYWYRQDPGQGLRLIYYSQIVNDFQKGDIAEGYSVSREKKESFPLTVTSAQKNPTAFYLCASRWGTSNTEAFFGQGTRLTVV.

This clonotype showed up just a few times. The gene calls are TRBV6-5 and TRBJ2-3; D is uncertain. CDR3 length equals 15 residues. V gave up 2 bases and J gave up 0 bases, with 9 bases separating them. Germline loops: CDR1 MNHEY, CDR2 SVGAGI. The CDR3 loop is CASSYVRASTDTQYF. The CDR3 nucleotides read TGTGCCAGCAGTTACGTTCGTGCTAGCACAGATACGCAGTATTTT.

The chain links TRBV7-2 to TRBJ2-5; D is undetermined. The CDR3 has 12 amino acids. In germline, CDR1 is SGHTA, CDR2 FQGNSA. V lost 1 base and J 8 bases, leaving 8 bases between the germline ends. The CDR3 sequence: CASSLGPATQYF. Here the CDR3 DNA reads TGTGCCAGCAGCTTAGGGCCGGCCACCCAGTACTTC.

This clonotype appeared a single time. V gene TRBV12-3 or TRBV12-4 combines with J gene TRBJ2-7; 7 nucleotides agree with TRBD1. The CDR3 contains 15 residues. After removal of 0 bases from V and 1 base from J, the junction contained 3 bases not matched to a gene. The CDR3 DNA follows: TGTGCCAGCAGTTTAGCCGGACAGGTGTCCTACGAGCAGTACTTC. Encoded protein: CASSLAGQVSYEQYF.

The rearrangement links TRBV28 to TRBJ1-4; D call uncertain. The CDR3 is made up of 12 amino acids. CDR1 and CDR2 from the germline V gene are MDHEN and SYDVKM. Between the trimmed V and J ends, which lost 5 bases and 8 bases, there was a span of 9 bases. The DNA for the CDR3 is TGTGCCAGCAGTCTCTTTCGGGAAAAACTGTTTTTT. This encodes CASSLFREKLFF.

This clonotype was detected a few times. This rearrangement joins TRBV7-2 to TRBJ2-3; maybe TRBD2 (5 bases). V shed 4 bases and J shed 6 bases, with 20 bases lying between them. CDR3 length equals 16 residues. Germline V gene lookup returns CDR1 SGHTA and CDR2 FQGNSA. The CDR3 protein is CASSSSSGASRDTQYF. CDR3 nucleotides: TGTGCCAGCAGCTCCTCCAGCGGAGCCTCCAGGGATACGCAGTATTTT.

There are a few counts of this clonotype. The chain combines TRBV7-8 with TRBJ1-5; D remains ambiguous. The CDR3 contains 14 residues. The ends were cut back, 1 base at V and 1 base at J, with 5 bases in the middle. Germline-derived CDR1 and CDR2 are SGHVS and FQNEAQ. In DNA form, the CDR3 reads TGTGCCAGCAGCTTAGGGAAAAGCAATCAGCCCCAGCATTTT. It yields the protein CASSLGKSNQPQHF. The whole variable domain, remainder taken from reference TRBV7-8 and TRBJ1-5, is GAGVSQSPRYKVAKRGQDVALRCDPISGHVSLFWYQQALGQGPEFLTYFQNEAQLDKSGLPSDRFFAERPEGSVSTLKIQRTQQEDSAVYLCASSLGKSNQPQHFGDGTRLSIL.

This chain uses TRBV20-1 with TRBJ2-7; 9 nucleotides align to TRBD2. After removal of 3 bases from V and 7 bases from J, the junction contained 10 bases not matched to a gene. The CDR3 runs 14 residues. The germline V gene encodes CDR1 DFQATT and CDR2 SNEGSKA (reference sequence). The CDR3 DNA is TGCAGTGCTAGTGGGATAGCGGGAGCTGGTGAGCAGTACTTC. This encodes CSASGIAGAGEQYF.

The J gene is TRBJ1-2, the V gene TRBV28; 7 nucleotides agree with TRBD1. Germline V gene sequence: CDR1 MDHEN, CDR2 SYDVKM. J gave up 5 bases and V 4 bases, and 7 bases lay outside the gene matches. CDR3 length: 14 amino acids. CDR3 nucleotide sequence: TGTGCCAGCAGTTCCCGGGACAGCCGTTATGGCTACACCTTC. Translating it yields CASSSRDSRYGYTF.

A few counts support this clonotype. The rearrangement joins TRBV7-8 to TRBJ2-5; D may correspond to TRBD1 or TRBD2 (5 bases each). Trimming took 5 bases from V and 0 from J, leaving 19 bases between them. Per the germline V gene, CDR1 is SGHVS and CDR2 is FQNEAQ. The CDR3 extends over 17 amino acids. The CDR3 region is CASSPQRGAKYQETQYF. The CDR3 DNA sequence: TGTGCCAGCAGCCCACAAAGAGGGGCGAAGTACCAAGAGACCCAGTACTTC.

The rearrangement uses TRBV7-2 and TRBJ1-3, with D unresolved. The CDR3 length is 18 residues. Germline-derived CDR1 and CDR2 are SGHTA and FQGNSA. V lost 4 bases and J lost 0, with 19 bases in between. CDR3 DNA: TGTGCCAGCAGCTCTTACCGACCCTTGTGGAGCTCTGGAAACACCATATATTTT. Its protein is CASSSYRPLWSSGNTIYF.

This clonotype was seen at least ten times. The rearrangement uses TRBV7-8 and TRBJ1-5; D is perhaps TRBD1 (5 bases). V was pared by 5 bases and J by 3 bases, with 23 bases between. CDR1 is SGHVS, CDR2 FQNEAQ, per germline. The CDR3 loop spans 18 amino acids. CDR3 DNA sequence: TGTGCCAGCAGCCTGGGACGCCGTGTACTCGGCCACAATCAGCCCCAGCATTTT. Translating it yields CASSLGRRVLGHNQPQHF.